One and the same sample provided the 25 T cell receptor beta chains below, sequenced in a study of CD8 T cells in ankylosing spondylitis. TCRdb passed the 5' RACE reads through MiXCR, listing each CDR3 protein once. The sample holds 20,000 to 30,000 distinct CDR3 sequences, roughly 13% seen once. The sequenced sample consisted of blood. The receptor source for this set is a male donor with ankylosing spondylitis or in good health (not recorded which).

At least ten counts were recorded for this clonotype. For the CDR3, the DNA is TGCAGTGCAACGACTAGCGGGGGGTTTGAATCCACAGATACGCAGTATTTT. It is translated as CSATTSGGFESTDTQYF. The V and J genes are TRBV20-1 and TRBJ2-3; TRBD2 agrees at 13 bases. Trimming at V came to 6 bases and at J to 2 bases, leaving 11 bases not matched to a gene. Per germline, CDR1 DFQATT and CDR2 SNEGSKA (reference sequence). This CDR3 comprises 17 residues.

The chain recombines TRBV7-9 with TRBJ1-1, with D unresolved. Trimming took off 1 base at V and 1 base at J, with 4 bases between the two ends. The CDR3 runs to 13 residues. Germline CDR1 reads SEHNR; CDR2 reads FQNEAQ (reference sequence). The DNA of the CDR3 is TGTGCCAGCAGCTTAGAAGGGAACACTGAAGCTTTCTTT. Protein product: CASSLEGNTEAFF. The variable domain in full, with the rest retrieved from reference TRBV7-9 and TRBJ1-1, is DTGVSQNPRHKITKRGQNVTFRCDPISEHNRLYWYRQTLGQGPEFLTYFQNEAQLEKSRLLSDRFSAERPKGSFSTLEIQRTEQGDSAMYLCASSLEGNTEAFFGQGTRLTVV.

The genes are TRBV20-1 and TRBJ2-7; D is perhaps TRBD2 (5 bases). Germline CDR1 reads DFQATT; CDR2 reads SNEGSKA (reference sequence). The CDR3 is 14 amino acids. The CDR3: CPSRARNGGHEQYV. CDR3 nucleotide sequence: TGCCCTTCTAGGGCCAGGAATGGAGGCCACGAGCAGTACGTC.

This clonotype was counted at least ten times. This sequence joins TRBV6-2 or TRBV6-3 and TRBJ2-3, with TRBD1 identical over 8 bases. V lost 4 bases and J lost 4; bases outside the gene matches: 7. CDR1 and CDR2 (germline): MNHEY, SVGEGT. The CDR3 sequence is 15 residues long. Here the CDR3 reads CASSLGSGGADTQYF. Here the CDR3 DNA reads TGTGCCAGCAGTTTGGGGTCAGGGGGCGCAGATACGCAGTATTTT.

This clonotype has more than one count but fewer than ten. The chain recombines TRBV12-3 or TRBV12-4 with TRBJ2-7; no clear D gene. The CDR3 loop spans 13 amino acids. V was trimmed by 4 bases and J by 4 bases, leaving 11 bases between them. CDR3 loop: CASSWTIGYEQYF. Here the CDR3 DNA reads TGTGCCAGCAGTTGGACCATCGGATACGAGCAGTACTTC.

This clonotype was seen at least ten times. The chain combines TRBV20-1 with TRBJ2-4; 11 bases line up with TRBD1. Germline V gene sequence: CDR1 DFQATT, CDR2 SNEGSKA (reference sequence). Unmatched junction bases numbered 6, after V lost 0 bases and J lost 8 bases. This CDR3 is built from 15 residues. The CDR3: CSARDQGTGGDIQYF. The CDR3 DNA reads TGCAGTGCTAGAGATCAAGGGACAGGGGGTGACATTCAGTACTTC.

The genes are TRBV29-1 and TRBJ2-7; no definite D call. V was cut by 1 base and J by 6 bases, with 10 bases left in between. The germline V gene has CDR1 SQVTM and CDR2 ANQGSEA. This CDR3 has 12 residues. The CDR3 sequence: CSVEVSGVEQYF. In DNA form, the CDR3 reads TGCAGCGTTGAAGTTTCAGGAGTCGAGCAGTACTTC.

This clonotype was observed at least ten times. The rearrangement uses TRBV20-1 and TRBJ2-1; TRBD2 matches at 9 bases. This CDR3 spans 12 amino acids. Germline CDR1 and CDR2: DFQATT and SNEGSKA (reference sequence). Trimming took 5 bases from V and 6 from J; bases not matched to a gene: 2. This CDR3 is CSAGRGGNEQFF. In DNA form, the CDR3 reads TGCAGTGCTGGGCGGGGGGGCAATGAGCAGTTCTTC.

This rearrangement joins TRBV4-3 to TRBJ2-2; 7 positions match TRBD2. Germline V gene lookup returns CDR1 LGHNA and CDR2 YSLEER. The CDR3 extends over 18 amino acids. Germline trimming cut 1 base from V and 4 bases from J; bases unmatched to any gene: 12. The CDR3 loop is CASSQGLEALAITGELFF. The CDR3, as DNA: TGCGCCAGCAGCCAAGGATTGGAGGCACTAGCGATCACCGGGGAGCTGTTTTTT.

This clonotype has a count of ten or more. This rearrangement joins TRBV9 to TRBJ2-2; D call uncertain. The CDR3 loop spans 16 amino acids. V lost 3 bases, J lost 1 base, and 13 bases lay in between. Germline CDR1 is SGDLS and CDR2 is YYNGEE. The CDR3 here is CASSGGSQLNTGELFF. For the CDR3, the DNA is TGTGCCAGCAGCGGAGGAAGTCAGCTGAACACCGGGGAGCTGTTTTTT.

A few counts support this clonotype. The chain carries TRBV29-1 and TRBJ2-4; D is ambiguous. V lost 5 bases to trimming and J lost 1 base, with 9 bases between them. Germline V CDR1 and CDR2: SQVTM, ANQGSEA. This CDR3 has 13 residues. CDR3 nucleotides: TGCAGCGTTTGTGGACGGGCCAAAAACATTCAGTACTTC. It is translated as CSVCGRAKNIQYF.

The V gene is TRBV6-5, the J gene TRBJ2-7; no clear D gene. The CDR3 is made up of 15 amino acids. Germline lookup yields CDR1 MNHEY and CDR2 SVGAGI. V was clipped by 6 bases and J by 1 base, with 16 bases between them. The CDR3 loop reads CASRSGSGVSYEQYF. CDR3 nucleotides: TGTGCCAGCAGATCCGGCTCTGGGGTGTCCTACGAGCAGTACTTC.

The table lists this clonotype with a few counts. This sequence joins TRBV27 and TRBJ2-2; tentatively, D is TRBD1 or TRBD2 (7 bases each). Trimming shortened V by 6 bases and J by 7 bases, and 15 bases separated the two germline ends. Germline loops: CDR1 MNHEY, CDR2 SMNVEV (reference sequence). This CDR3 spans 14 amino acids. CDR3 DNA: TGTGCCAGCAGCTCGGGGAGGGGGCTCGGGGAGCTGTTTTTT. Amino acid sequence: CASSSGRGLGELFF.

This clonotype was detected only a few times. The V and J genes are TRBV5-5 and TRBJ2-2, with 7 bases lining up with TRBD1. Germline CDR1 is SGHKS and CDR2 is YYEKEE (reference sequence). This CDR3 region has 15 residues. Trimming took 3 bases from V and 2 from J; bases not matched to a gene: 4. CDR3 in amino acids: CASSWGQLNTGELFF. In DNA form, the CDR3 reads TGTGCCAGCAGCTGGGGACAGTTAAACACCGGGGAGCTGTTTTTT.

The V and J genes are TRBV20-1 and TRBJ1-1, with a tentative D call TRBD1 (6 bases). The germline V gene encodes CDR1 DFQATT and CDR2 SNEGSKA (reference sequence). Trimming removed 0 bases at V and 1 base at J, with 12 bases between. The CDR3 sequence is 15 residues long. CDR3 sequence reads: CSAREQGIRNTEAFF. The CDR3 DNA reads TGCAGTGCTAGAGAACAGGGTATTCGGAACACTGAAGCTTTCTTT.

This clonotype was detected many times. This chain connects TRBV20-1 to TRBJ2-7; maybe TRBD2 (5 bases). There are 13 residues in the CDR3. The V and J ends lost 3 bases and 6 bases respectively, with 15 bases between them. The germline V gene encodes CDR1 DFQATT and CDR2 SNEGSKA (reference sequence). The CDR3 sequence is CSASGDTLTEQYV. DNA of the CDR3: TGCAGTGCTAGCGGGGATACCCTAACCGAGCAGTACGTC.

This clonotype came up a few times. V gene TRBV11-2 combines with J gene TRBJ2-7; D is uncertain. V lost 2 bases and J 2 bases, leaving 10 bases between the germline ends. CDR1 is SGHAT, CDR2 FQNNGV, per germline. This CDR3 region has 14 residues. CDR3 residues: CASSLKAGPYEQYF. The CDR3 bases are TGTGCCAGCAGCTTAAAAGCCGGGCCCTACGAGCAGTACTTC.

V gene TRBV24-1 combines with J gene TRBJ2-3, with D perhaps matching TRBD1 (5 bases). Germline assignment: CDR1 KGHDR and CDR2 SFDVKD. V was trimmed by 5 bases and J by 3 bases, leaving 14 bases between them. The CDR3 length is 15 residues. The CDR3 is CATSGKTASTDTQYF. For the CDR3, the DNA is TGTGCCACCAGTGGGAAGACAGCAAGTACAGATACGCAGTATTTT.

This clonotype occurred many times. V usage is TRBV5-1 and J usage is TRBJ1-4, with D unclear. In germline, CDR1 is SGHRS, CDR2 YFSETQ. Trimming removed 4 bases at V and 0 bases at J, with 16 bases between. CDR3 length: 17 residues. The CDR3 loop is CASSKTTGATTNEKLFF. The CDR3 nucleotides are TGCGCCAGCAGCAAGACGACGGGTGCAACAACTAATGAAAAACTGTTTTTT.

V and J are TRBV7-2 and TRBJ1-5; no firm D call. Trimming removed 3 bases at V and 8 bases at J, with 17 bases between. CDR3 size: 15 residues. The germline V gene has CDR1 SGHTA and CDR2 FQGNSA. CDR3 coding DNA: TGTGCCAGCAGCTTCACCGGGTCGGGGATTAAGCCCCAGCATTTT. This codes for CASSFTGSGIKPQHF.

This clonotype was counted a few times. The chain recombines TRBV10-3 with TRBJ2-3; D is ambiguous. The V gene lost 10 bases and the J gene lost 0 bases, with 14 bases spanning the gap. The CDR3 has 14 residues. Germline V gives CDR1 ENHRY, CDR2 SYGVKD. The CDR3 DNA is TGTGCCAGCGAAGACGGCGCTAGCACAGATACGCAGTATTTT. Its translation is CASEDGASTDTQYF.

The rearrangement joins TRBV3-1 to TRBJ2-7; no firm D call. CDR1 is LGHDT, CDR2 YNNKEL, per germline (reference sequence). The V end was cut by 2 bases, the J end by 6 bases, with 5 bases between. The CDR3 consists of 11 residues. CDR3 protein: CASSQYAEQYV. DNA for the CDR3: TGTGCCAGCAGCCAATATGCCGAGCAGTACGTC.

This chain links TRBV20-1 with TRBJ2-1; TRBD1 matches at 12 bases. The J segment lost 8 bases and the V segment lost 7 bases, leaving 6 bases of the junction unmatched. The CDR3 is made up of 13 amino acids. Germline V gives CDR1 DFQATT, CDR2 SNEGSKA (reference sequence). The CDR3 nucleotides are TGCAGTGGAAGGGACAGGGGGCCGGATGAGCAGTTCTTC. Protein product: CSGRDRGPDEQFF.

V gene TRBV5-1 combines with J gene TRBJ2-2; perhaps TRBD1 as D (5 bases). CDR1 and CDR2 (germline): SGHRS, YFSETQ. Between the trimmed V and J ends, which lost 4 bases and 1 base, there was a span of 8 bases. This CDR3 is built from 14 residues. For the CDR3, the DNA is TGCGCCAGCAGCGGTACAGGGAACACCGGGGAGCTGTTTTTT. The encoded protein is CASSGTGNTGELFF.

This clonotype was counted only a few times. For the CDR3, the DNA is TGTGCCAGCAGCTTAACTTCCGGGGAGACCCAGTACTTC. Protein product: CASSLTSGETQYF. The rearrangement links TRBV7-3 to TRBJ2-5; D remains ambiguous. CDR3 length: 13 residues. Deletions cut 0 bases from V and 5 bases from J, with 7 bases between. CDR1 and CDR2 (germline): SGHTA, FQGTGA.